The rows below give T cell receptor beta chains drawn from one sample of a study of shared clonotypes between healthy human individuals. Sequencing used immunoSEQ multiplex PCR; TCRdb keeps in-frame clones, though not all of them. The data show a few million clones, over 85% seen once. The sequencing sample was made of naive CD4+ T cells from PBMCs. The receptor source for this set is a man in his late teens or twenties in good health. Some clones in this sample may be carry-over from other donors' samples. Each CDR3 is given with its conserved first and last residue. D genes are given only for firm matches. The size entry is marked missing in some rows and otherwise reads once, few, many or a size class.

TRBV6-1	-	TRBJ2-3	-	TGTGCCAGCAGTGAATCAGGGTATACGCAGTATTTT	CASSESGYTQYF
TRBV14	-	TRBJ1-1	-	TGTGCCAGCAGCCAAGATCGAATTATGAACACTGAAGCTTTCTTT	CASSQDRIMNTEAFF
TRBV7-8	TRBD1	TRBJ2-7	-	TGTGCCAGCAGCTTCAGGGGACAGTCCTACGAGCAGTACTTC	CASSFRGQSYEQYF
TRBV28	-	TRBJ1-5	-	TGTGCCAGCAGTTTATCGCCAGGGATGGGTCAGCCCCAGCATTTT	CASSLSPGMGQPQHF
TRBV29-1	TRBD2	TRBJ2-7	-	TGCAGCGTCGGGACTAGCGGGAGCATATCCTACGAGCAGTACTTC	CSVGTSGSISYEQYF
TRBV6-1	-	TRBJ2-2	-	TGTGCCAGCAGTGAATGGACAGCCCAAGGGGGGGAGCTGTTTTTT	CASSEWTAQGGELFF
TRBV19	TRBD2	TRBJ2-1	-	TGTGCCAGTAGTGGGCGACTAGCGGGATCGTACAATGAGCAGTTCTTC	CASSGRLAGSYNEQFF
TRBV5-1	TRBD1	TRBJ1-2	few	TGCGCCAGCAGCCCAGACAGGGATGGCTACACCTTC	CASSPDRDGYTF
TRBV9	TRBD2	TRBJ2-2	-	TGTGCCAGCAGCCGGACTAGTTCGAACACCGGGGAGCTGTTTTTT	CASSRTSSNTGELFF
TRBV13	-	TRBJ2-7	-	TGTGCCAGCACCCTCTGGAAAGGGTCCTACGAGCAGTACTTC	CASTLWKGSYEQYF
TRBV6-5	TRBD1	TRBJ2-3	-	TGTGCCAGCAGGAGGACAGGAAGCACAGATACGCAGTATTTT	CASRRTGSTDTQYF
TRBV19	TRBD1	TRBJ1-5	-	TGTGCCAGTAGTACCACCGGGACAGGGAATCAGCCCCAGCATTTT	CASSTTGTGNQPQHF
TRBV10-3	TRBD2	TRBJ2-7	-	TGTGCCATTACTTCGGGACTAGCGGGAGACTCGGGCTACGAGCAGTACTTC	CAITSGLAGDSGYEQYF
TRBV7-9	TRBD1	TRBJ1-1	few	TGTGCCAGCAGACGAGACAGGGCTGGGAACACTGAAGCTTTCTTT	CASRRDRAGNTEAFF
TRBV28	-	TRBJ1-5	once	TGTGCCAGCATAACGGCGGGGCAGGGCAATCAGCCCCAGCATTTT	CASITAGQGNQPQHF
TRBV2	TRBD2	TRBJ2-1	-	TGTGCCAGAGGGACTAGCGGGACCTACAATGAGCAGTTCTTC	CARGTSGTYNEQFF
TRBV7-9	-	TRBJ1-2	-	TGTGCCAGCAGCTTTTTCTCTGCTGGTGGCTACACCTTC	CASSFFSAGGYTF
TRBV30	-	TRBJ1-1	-	TGTGCCTGGAGTTTCTTGAACACTGAAGCTTTCTTT	CAWSFLNTEAFF
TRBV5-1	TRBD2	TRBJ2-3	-	TGCGCCAGCAGCTTTAGCGGGAGGGACCGAGATACGCAGTATTTT	CASSFSGRDRDTQYF
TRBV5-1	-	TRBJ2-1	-	TGCGCCAGCAGGAGGACAGCCACCTTGGGTGATGAGCAGTTCTTC	CASRRTATLGDEQFF
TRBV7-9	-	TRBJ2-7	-	TGTGCCAGCAGACGGGGAGGCTGGGCGGACGAGCAGTACTTC	CASRRGGWADEQYF
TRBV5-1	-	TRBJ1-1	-	TGCGCCAGCAGTCCGCAGGGGACCGTTCCCACTGAAGCTTTCTTT	CASSPQGTVPTEAFF
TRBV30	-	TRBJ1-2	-	TGTGCCTGGAGTGATGACCGGGGGAACTATGGCTACACCTTC	CAWSDDRGNYGYTF